Presented here are 5 T cell receptor beta chains from one specimen sequenced in a study of cytomegalovirus exposure and HLA in healthy donors. Primers included in the PCR were 60 Vbeta and 13 Jbeta primers. Clones were sequenced by immunoSEQ multiplex PCR, and TCRdb holds only the in-frame ones, with some missing. The profile covers about 130,000 clones, with 75% to 85% appearing a single time and almost 6% taken by the ten largest. Sequenced material: PBMCs. All receptors derive from a woman aged 35 to 49 in good health and CMV-seropositive.

The J gene is TRBJ1-1, the V gene TRBV10-3; D ambiguous. Trimming removed 1 base at V and 0 bases at J, with 9 bases between. The CDR3 covers 15 residues. The V gene's germline CDR1 is ENHRY and CDR2 SYGVKD. CDR3 DNA sequence: TGTGCCATCAGTGAGTTCTCCAGTCTGAACACTGAAGCTTTCTTT. Its translation: CAISEFSSLNTEAFF.

This clone was counted only a few times. The same CDR3 also results from other DNA sequences found in this sample. The chain combines TRBV2 with TRBJ1-1; a possible D gene is TRBD1 (5 bases). The CDR3 sequence is 14 residues long. From germline, CDR1 is SNHLY and CDR2 FYNNEI. The V gene lost 3 bases and the J gene lost 1 base, with 9 bases spanning the gap. CDR3 nucleotides: TGTGCCAGCAGTGAGGGGCGGAGGAACACTGAAGCTTTCTTT. Translated, it gives CASSEGRRNTEAFF.

The chain has TRBV7-8 and TRBJ2-5, with a possible D match to TRBD1 (7 bases). This CDR3 is built from 14 residues. Trimming stripped 5 bases from V and 5 bases from J, with 15 bases between. The germline CDR1 and CDR2 sequences are SGHVS and FQNEAQ. CDR3: CASSQRRGRETQYF. The CDR3 coding sequence is TGTGCCAGCAGCCAGAGGAGGGGGCGGGAGACCCAGTACTTC.

The gene calls are TRBV9 and TRBJ2-1; D is unclear. Germline-derived CDR1 and CDR2 are SGDLS and YYNGEE. This CDR3 is 14 amino acids long. V lost 0 bases and J 10 bases, leaving 14 bases between the germline ends. The CDR3 region has the DNA TGTGCCAGCAGCGTAGGAGGTGGAGTGTTGGAGCAGTTCTTC. This codes for CASSVGGGVLEQFF.

A remark on this clone: At one end the junction does not follow the germline gene, possibly because of a read error. This sequence joins TRBV7-7 and TRBJ2-2; D gene uncertain. The germline V gene has CDR1 SSHAT and CDR2 FNYEAQ (reference sequence). This CDR3 has 13 amino acids. The CDR3 here is CASSLSDTGELFF. The CDR3 nucleotides read TGTGCTAGCAGCTTATCGGACACCGGGGAGCTGTTTTTT.